Listed below are T cell receptor beta chains from one sample, sequenced in a study of T-cell memory formation after mild COVID-19. MiXCR, applied by TCRdb to the 5' RACE reads, yields one record per CDR3 protein. The table lists some 300,000 distinct CDR3 sequences, roughly 19% of them singletons. Input material: PBMCs or a T cell subset sorted from them (not recorded which). The source of these receptors is a man aged 18 to 30 who had mild COVID-19 (a few samples of this study predate the infection). Cell type and time point are not known. CDR3s include the opening cysteine and the closing phenylalanine or tryptophan. D genes are given only for firm matches. A row's size may be missing; if present it is once, few, many or a size class.

J: TRBJ2-2; length: 15; size: few; D: TRBD2; V: TRBV11-3; CDR3: CASSFGTSETGELFF; DNA: TGTGCCAGCAGCTTCGGGACTAGCGAAACCGGGGAGCTGTTTTTT
J: TRBJ1-2; length: 11; size: .; D: .; V: TRBV29-1; CDR3: CSVDRLYGYTF; DNA: TGCAGCGTTGATCGGCTCTATGGCTACACCTTC
J: TRBJ1-2; length: 17; size: .; D: TRBD1; V: TRBV15; CDR3: CATSKPGGWGANYGYTF; DNA: TGTGCCACCAGCAAACCAGGGGGCTGGGGAGCTAACTATGGCTACACCTTC
J: TRBJ2-2; length: 11; size: .; D: .; V: TRBV5-6; CDR3: CASSISGELFF; DNA: TGTGCCAGCAGTATTTCCGGGGAGCTGTTTTTT
J: TRBJ2-3; length: 13; size: many; D: .; V: TRBV20-1; CDR3: CSALVGRADTQYF; DNA: TGCAGTGCCCTGGTAGGGCGGGCAGATACGCAGTATTTT
J: TRBJ2-6; length: 19; size: many; D: .; V: TRBV18; CDR3: CASSLRVSSGVAGANVLTF; DNA: TGTGCCAGCTCACTCAGAGTTTCCTCTGGAGTGGCTGGGGCCAACGTCCTGACTTTC
J: TRBJ1-1; length: 14; size: few; D: TRBD1; V: TRBV4-2; CDR3: CASSQTLRDSEAFF; DNA: TGTGCCAGCAGCCAGACTCTCCGGGACAGTGAAGCTTTCTTT
J: TRBJ2-2; length: 13; size: .; D: .; V: TRBV20-1; CDR3: CSARVIETGELFF; DNA: TGCAGTGCTAGAGTAATTGAGACCGGGGAGCTGTTTTTT
J: TRBJ1-6; length: 14; size: .; D: .; V: TRBV4-3; CDR3: CASSQEGEESPLHF; DNA: TGCGCCAGCAGCCAAGAAGGGGAGGAGTCACCCCTCCACTTT
J: TRBJ2-3; length: 13; size: .; D: .; V: TRBV4-1; CDR3: CASSLHRADTQYF; DNA: TGCGCCAGCAGCCTGCACAGGGCAGATACGCAGTATTTT
J: TRBJ1-1; length: 13; size: .; D: .; V: TRBV19; CDR3: CASILWRSAEAFF; DNA: TGTGCCAGCATCCTCTGGAGGAGCGCTGAAGCTTTCTTT
J: TRBJ1-2; length: 14; size: few; D: .; V: TRBV4-3; CDR3: CASSQDLGAGGYTF; DNA: TGCGCCAGCAGCCAAGATTTGGGGGCCGGGGGCTACACCTTC
J: TRBJ1-5; length: 14; size: .; D: TRBD1; V: TRBV2; CDR3: CASNRDRGDQPQHF; DNA: TGTGCCAGCAATAGGGACAGGGGGGATCAGCCCCAGCATTTT
J: TRBJ1-1; length: 10; size: .; D: .; V: TRBV7-9; CDR3: CASSGTEAFF; DNA: TGTGCCAGTTCGGGCACTGAAGCTTTCTTT
J: TRBJ2-7; length: 16; size: few; D: .; V: TRBV11-2; CDR3: CASSLAWSGISGEQYF; DNA: TGTGCCAGCAGCTTAGCTTGGTCCGGGATCTCTGGCGAGCAGTACTTC
J: TRBJ2-3; length: 16; size: .; D: TRBD2; V: TRBV9; CDR3: CASSSPGGGAPDTQYF; DNA: TGTGCCAGCAGCTCCCCGGGCGGGGGGGCCCCAGATACGCAGTATTTT
J: TRBJ1-5; length: 16; size: .; D: TRBD1; V: TRBV7-9; CDR3: CASSLARQGGNQPQHF; DNA: TGTGCCAGCAGCTTAGCGCGACAGGGAGGCAATCAGCCCCAGCATTTT
J: TRBJ2-3; length: 16; size: few; D: TRBD2; V: TRBV7-3; CDR3: CASSLNGGAYADTQYF; DNA: TGTGCCAGCAGCTTAAACGGGGGGGCCTATGCAGATACGCAGTATTTT
J: TRBJ1-4; length: 10; size: few; D: .; V: TRBV5-1; CDR3: CARLHEKLFF; DNA: TGCGCCAGACTACATGAAAAACTGTTTTTT
J: TRBJ2-2; length: 15; size: few; D: TRBD2; V: TRBV6-2/TRBV6-3; CDR3: CASSQGTSGRGELFF; DNA: TGTGCCAGCAGTCAAGGGACTAGCGGGCGCGGGGAGCTGTTTTTT
J: TRBJ2-1; length: 15; size: .; D: .; V: TRBV7-9; CDR3: CASSSPSRLVDEQFF; DNA: TGTGCCAGCAGCTCCCCGAGCCGGTTGGTGGATGAGCAGTTCTTC
J: TRBJ2-1; length: 14; size: many; D: TRBD1; V: TRBV5-1; CDR3: CASSWDRFYNEQFF; DNA: TGCGCCAGCAGCTGGGACAGATTTTACAATGAGCAGTTCTTC
J: TRBJ1-5; length: 16; size: .; D: TRBD1; V: TRBV7-6; CDR3: CASSLCLPGGRKAQHF; DNA: TGTGCCAGCAGCTTGTGCCTACCAGGGGGGAGGAAGGCCCAGCATTTT
J: TRBJ2-3; length: 15; size: many; D: TRBD1; V: TRBV7-8; CDR3: CASSWNRGDTDTQYF; DNA: TGTGCCAGCAGCTGGAACAGGGGTGACACAGATACGCAGTATTTT
J: TRBJ2-2; length: 15; size: once; D: TRBD1; V: TRBV24-1; CDR3: CATSDPGQGAGELFF; DNA: TGTGCCACCAGTGACCCAGGACAGGGTGCCGGGGAGCTGTTTTTT
J: TRBJ2-4; length: 17; size: .; D: TRBD2; V: TRBV5-1; CDR3: CASSEFSSGGTKNIQYF; DNA: TGCGCCAGCAGCGAATTTTCTAGCGGGGGGACCAAAAACATTCAGTACTTC
J: TRBJ1-1; length: 13; size: .; D: .; V: TRBV6-2/TRBV6-3; CDR3: CASSYRLAREAFF; DNA: TGTGCCAGCAGTTACAGGCTCGCCAGGGAGGCTTTCTTT
J: TRBJ2-1; length: 14; size: .; D: .; V: TRBV7-8; CDR3: CASSSVRGLVEQFF; DNA: TGTGCCAGCAGCTCAGTACGAGGGCTGGTTGAGCAGTTCTTC
J: TRBJ2-2; length: 16; size: few; D: .; V: TRBV12-3/TRBV12-4; CDR3: CASSLARGAAGGELFF; DNA: TGTGCCAGCAGTTTAGCGCGAGGGGCAGCGGGCGGGGAGCTGTTTTTT
J: TRBJ1-2; length: 14; size: .; D: .; V: TRBV28; CDR3: CASSVRTALYGYTF; DNA: TGTGCCAGCAGTGTGAGGACAGCTTTGTATGGCTACACCTTC
J: TRBJ2-2; length: 14; size: .; D: .; V: TRBV7-2; CDR3: CASSLRGTTGELFF; DNA: TGTGCCAGCAGCTTAAGGGGGACCACCGGGGAGCTGTTTTTT
J: TRBJ1-1; length: 14; size: .; D: .; V: TRBV6-6; CDR3: CASSLQAMNTEAFF; DNA: TGTGCCAGCAGTCTACAGGCAATGAACACTGAAGCTTTCTTT
J: TRBJ2-1; length: 15; size: .; D: .; V: TRBV30; CDR3: CAWSVLAGAPNEQFF; DNA: TGTGCCTGGAGTGTACTCGCGGGGGCTCCGAATGAGCAGTTCTTC
J: TRBJ2-3; length: 12; size: .; D: .; V: TRBV5-5; CDR3: CASSLLPDTQYF; DNA: TGTGCCAGCAGCTTGCTACCAGATACGCAGTATTTT
J: TRBJ2-5; length: 13; size: many; D: .; V: TRBV5-1; CDR3: CASRGGVQETQYF; DNA: TGCGCCAGCAGAGGCGGGGTCCAAGAGACCCAGTACTTC
J: TRBJ1-5; length: 13; size: .; D: .; V: TRBV15; CDR3: CATSERGNQPQHF; DNA: TGTGCCACCAGCGAGAGGGGCAATCAGCCCCAGCATTTT
J: TRBJ1-5; length: 13; size: few; D: .; V: TRBV6-5; CDR3: CASSYGPNQPQHF; DNA: TGTGCCAGCAGTTATGGTCCCAATCAGCCCCAGCATTTT
J: TRBJ2-3; length: 18; size: .; D: TRBD2; V: TRBV10-1; CDR3: CASSDPAGGPSFTDTQYF; DNA: TGCGCCAGCAGTGACCCAGCGGGGGGGCCAAGTTTCACAGATACGCAGTATTTT
J: TRBJ2-7; length: 12; size: .; D: .; V: TRBV3-1; CDR3: CASSQGADGQYF; DNA: TGTGCCAGCAGCCAAGGCGCCGACGGGCAGTACTTC
J: TRBJ1-6; length: 16; size: .; D: .; V: TRBV4-3; CDR3: CASSQEVAGSVSPLHF; DNA: TGCGCCAGCAGCCAAGAAGTTGCAGGGTCGGTATCACCCCTCCACTTT
J: TRBJ2-5; length: 15; size: few; D: .; V: TRBV5-6; CDR3: CASSLAVSGWETQYF; DNA: TGTGCCAGCAGCTTGGCGGTTTCAGGGTGGGAGACCCAGTACTTC
J: TRBJ2-5; length: 11; size: .; D: .; V: TRBV20-1; CDR3: CSASQSETQYF; DNA: TGCAGTGCTAGTCAATCGGAGACCCAGTACTTC
J: TRBJ2-3; length: 14; size: few; D: .; V: TRBV4-2; CDR3: CASSQDRGAGTQYF; DNA: TGTGCCAGCAGCCAAGATCGAGGGGCCGGGACGCAGTATTTT
J: TRBJ1-5; length: 14; size: .; D: .; V: TRBV12-3/TRBV12-4; CDR3: CASTPWDSGMPQHF; DNA: TGTGCCAGCACCCCCTGGGACTCGGGGATGCCCCAGCATTTT
J: TRBJ2-3; length: 15; size: .; D: .; V: TRBV7-2; CDR3: CASSFYEGPGYTQYF; DNA: TGTGCCAGCAGCTTTTACGAAGGGCCGGGGTATACGCAGTATTTT
J: TRBJ2-2; length: 11; size: few; D: TRBD1; V: TRBV10-3; CDR3: CAIQGAGELFF; DNA: TGTGCCATACAGGGGGCCGGGGAGCTGTTTTTT
J: TRBJ2-7; length: 16; size: .; D: .; V: TRBV6-2/TRBV6-3; CDR3: CASSYGSGTEAYEQYF; DNA: TGTGCCAGCAGTTACGGTAGCGGGACAGAAGCCTACGAGCAGTACTTC
J: TRBJ2-2; length: 16; size: many; D: TRBD1; V: TRBV15; CDR3: CATSRVVTGGTGELFF; DNA: TGTGCCACCAGCAGGGTGGTGACAGGGGGCACCGGGGAGCTGTTTTTT
J: TRBJ2-2; length: 16; size: .; D: .; V: TRBV24-1; CDR3: CATSDTIRQSTGELFF; DNA: TGTGCCACCAGTGATACCATTCGACAGTCCACCGGGGAGCTGTTTTTT
J: TRBJ1-5; length: 15; size: .; D: TRBD1; V: TRBV7-9; CDR3: CASSRWTGEIETQHF; DNA: TGTGCCAGCAGCCGTTGGACAGGGGAGATCGAGACCCAGCATTTT
J: TRBJ2-2; length: 16; size: .; D: TRBD1; V: TRBV5-1; CDR3: CASSLLGTENTGELFF; DNA: TGCGCCAGCAGCTTGTTAGGGACAGAGAACACCGGGGAGCTGTTTTTT
J: TRBJ1-1; length: 15; size: few; D: .; V: TRBV7-9; CDR3: CASSLLKGFNTEAFF; DNA: TGTGCCAGCAGCTTACTCAAGGGCTTTAACACTGAAGCTTTCTTT
J: TRBJ1-3; length: 14; size: .; D: .; V: TRBV20-1; CDR3: CSAREPVSGNTIYF; DNA: TGCAGTGCTAGGGAGCCCGTCTCTGGAAACACCATATATTTT
J: TRBJ2-4; length: 16; size: few; D: .; V: TRBV6-5; CDR3: CASSPTLASAKNIQYF; DNA: TGTGCCAGCAGTCCGACCCTAGCATCAGCCAAAAACATTCAGTACTTC
J: TRBJ1-1; length: 14; size: .; D: TRBD1; V: TRBV28; CDR3: CASKGQGSNTEAFF; DNA: TGTGCCAGCAAAGGACAGGGTTCGAACACTGAAGCTTTCTTT
J: TRBJ2-1; length: 16; size: .; D: TRBD2; V: TRBV11-2; CDR3: CASSPTSGSSYNEQFF; DNA: TGTGCCAGCAGCCCGACTAGCGGGAGCTCCTACAATGAGCAGTTCTTC
J: TRBJ2-5; length: 14; size: few; D: .; V: TRBV3-1; CDR3: CASSQGVNQETQYF; DNA: TGTGCCAGCAGCCAAGGGGTCAACCAAGAGACCCAGTACTTC
J: TRBJ2-5; length: 13; size: few; D: TRBD1; V: TRBV20-1; CDR3: CSARGDSQETQYF; DNA: TGCAGTGCTAGGGGGGACAGCCAAGAGACCCAGTACTTC
J: TRBJ2-3; length: 14; size: .; D: .; V: TRBV7-2; CDR3: CASSFEGSTDTQYF; DNA: TGTGCCAGCAGCTTTGAGGGGTCCACAGATACGCAGTATTTT
J: TRBJ1-1; length: 13; size: few; D: .; V: TRBV12-3/TRBV12-4; CDR3: CASSAGRGTEAFF; DNA: TGTGCCAGCAGTGCAGGGCGGGGAACTGAAGCTTTCTTT